This TCR beta chain is drawn from a study of blood T cell repertoires in COVID-19. Study context: Nucleic acid was either cDNA or gDNA, and it came from T cells, B-cell-depleted T cells, or PBMCs.

Participant-given clinical history determined each cohort assignment. The CDR3 loop spans 13 amino acids. Germline V gene data show CDR1 as WSHSY and CDR2 as SAAADI. V lost 10 bases and J lost 1; bases outside the gene matches: 5. This clone occurred a few times. Clones were sequenced by immunoSEQ multiplex PCR, and TCRdb holds only the in-frame ones, with some missing. In the table there are 300,000 to 350,000 clones, 80% to 90% of which are singletons. V gene TRBV10-2 combines with J gene TRBJ1-2, with TRBD1 identical over 8 bases. This receptor was taken from a man aged 25 to 40 who had recovered from COVID-19. Sequencing was performed on PBMCs or T cells enriched from blood (not recorded which). CDR3: CATTGGFNYGYTF. CDR3 in DNA: TGCGCCACTACAGGGGGATTTAACTATGGCTACACCTTC.